This TCR beta chain was captured by sequencing in a study of T cells in Graves' hyperthyroidism and ophthalmopathy. Diagnoses used clinical symptoms, serum thyroxine and TRAb, thyroid ultrasound and orbital computed tomography. Researchers took RNA transcripts and amplified the TCR beta CDR3 regions from them. The HTBI primer set served for first-round RT-PCR of the TCR CDR3. TCRdb used MiXCR to reprocess the multiplex PCR reads, holding one entry per CDR3 protein. The sample contains about half a million distinct CDR3 sequences, roughly a quarter of which appear only once. General study findings and limits: Ophthalmopathy cases were set apart from stable hyperthyroidism by a 13 V-J model. Blood samples included most of the expanded thyroid clonotypes exceeding 0.001.

Germline trimming cut 3 bases from V and 0 bases from J; bases unmatched to any gene: 8. Germline CDR1 SGHNT, CDR2 YENEEA. The CDR3 length is 16 residues. At least ten counts were recorded for this clonotype. Antigen unknown. The sequencing sample was made of blood. The chain couples TRBV11-3 to TRBJ2-7, with TRBD1 matching over 7 bases. This clonotype originated in a woman aged 30 to 39 with Graves' ophthalmopathy. CDR3 bases: TGTGCCAGCAGCTTTCCCCAGGGGGTGTCCTCCTACGAGCAGTACTTC. Its translation: CASSFPQGVSSYEQYF.